Many counts were recorded for the clone carrying this T cell receptor (beta chain). Its specificity is unknown. Germline CDR1 and CDR2: SGHTA and FQGNSA. Trimming cost V 1 base and J 3 bases, with 16 bases left between them. There are 16 residues in the CDR3. The source of the sample is a study of identical twins. General study points: Rather than following the same donors, the conclusions depended on cross-sectional statistical analysis. Out-of-frame TCR alpha sharing in monozygotic twins exceeded recombination model predictions. Partial confounding of zero-insertion analyses by invariant MAIT and iNKT cells was possible.

Each CDR3 protein gets one entry after TCRdb re-called the 5' RACE reads with MiXCR. The sample carries around 680,000 distinct CDR3 sequences, roughly 8% recorded once. The sample was also reused in another study, on yellow fever vaccine responses in identical twins.

Sequencing used PBMCs. The TCR was taken from a woman between 18 and 29 years old in good health. The J gene is TRBJ2-7, the V gene TRBV7-2, with D possibly being TRBD1 or TRBD2 (6 bases each). This CDR3 is CASSLVGGGPDYEQYF. Here the CDR3 DNA reads TGTGCCAGCAGCTTAGTAGGAGGGGGACCCGACTACGAGCAGTACTTC.